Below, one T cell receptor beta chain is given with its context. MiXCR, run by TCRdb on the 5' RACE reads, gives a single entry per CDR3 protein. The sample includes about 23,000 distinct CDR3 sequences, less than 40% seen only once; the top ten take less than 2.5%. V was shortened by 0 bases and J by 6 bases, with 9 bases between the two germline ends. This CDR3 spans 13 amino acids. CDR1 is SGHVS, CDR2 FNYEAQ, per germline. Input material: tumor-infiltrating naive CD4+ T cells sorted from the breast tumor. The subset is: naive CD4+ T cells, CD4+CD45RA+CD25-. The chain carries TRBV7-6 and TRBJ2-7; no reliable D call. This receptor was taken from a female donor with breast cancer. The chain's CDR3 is CASSLAHRTEQYF. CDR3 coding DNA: TGTGCCAGCAGCTTAGCGCATCGGACCGAGCAGTACTTC.